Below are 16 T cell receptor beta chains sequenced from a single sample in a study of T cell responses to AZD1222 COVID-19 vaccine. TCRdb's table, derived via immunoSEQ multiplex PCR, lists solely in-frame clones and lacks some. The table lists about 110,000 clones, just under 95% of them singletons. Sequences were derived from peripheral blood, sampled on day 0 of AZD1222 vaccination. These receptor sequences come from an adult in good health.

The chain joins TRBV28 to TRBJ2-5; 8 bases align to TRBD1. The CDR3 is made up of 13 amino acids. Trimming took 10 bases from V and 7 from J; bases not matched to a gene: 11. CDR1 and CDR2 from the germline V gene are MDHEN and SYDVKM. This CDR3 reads CATADRVWVTQYF. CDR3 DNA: TGTGCCACCGCGGACAGGGTCTGGGTGACCCAGTACTTC.

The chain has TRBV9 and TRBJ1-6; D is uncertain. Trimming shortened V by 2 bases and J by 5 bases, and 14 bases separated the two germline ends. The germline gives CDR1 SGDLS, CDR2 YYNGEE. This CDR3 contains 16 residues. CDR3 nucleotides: TGTGCCAGCAGCGTCGGACTCTCCGGGCATAATTCACCCCTCCACTTT. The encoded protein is CASSVGLSGHNSPLHF.

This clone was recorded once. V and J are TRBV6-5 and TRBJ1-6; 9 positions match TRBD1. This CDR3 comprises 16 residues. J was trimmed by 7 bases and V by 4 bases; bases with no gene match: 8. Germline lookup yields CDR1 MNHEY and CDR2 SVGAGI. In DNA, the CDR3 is TGTGCCAGCAGTTTGTCGATCGGGACAGGGAATTCACCCCTCCACTTT. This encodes CASSLSIGTGNSPLHF.

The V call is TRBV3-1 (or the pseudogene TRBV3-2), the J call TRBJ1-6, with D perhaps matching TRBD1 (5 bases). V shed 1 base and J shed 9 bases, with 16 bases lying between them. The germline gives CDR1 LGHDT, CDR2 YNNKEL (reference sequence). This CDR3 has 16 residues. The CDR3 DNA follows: TGTGCCAGCAGCCAAGGATACAGGTCCGATGGTTCACCCCTCCACTTT. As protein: CASSQGYRSDGSPLHF.

CDR3 nucleotide sequence: TGTGCCAGCAGTGCGGCGCGCGGCGAGCAGTACTTC. As protein: CASSAARGEQYF. The gene calls are TRBV2 and TRBJ2-7; D not resolved. Trimming shortened V by 4 bases and J by 6 bases, and 10 bases separated the two germline ends. The CDR3 contains 12 residues. Germline-derived CDR1 and CDR2 are SNHLY and FYNNEI.

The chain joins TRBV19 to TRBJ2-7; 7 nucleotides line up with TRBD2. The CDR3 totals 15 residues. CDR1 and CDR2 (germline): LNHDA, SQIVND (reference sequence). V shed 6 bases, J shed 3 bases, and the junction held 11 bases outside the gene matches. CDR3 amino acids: CASRAGTNSRYEQYF. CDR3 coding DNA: TGTGCCAGTAGAGCGGGGACTAATAGCCGCTACGAGCAGTACTTC. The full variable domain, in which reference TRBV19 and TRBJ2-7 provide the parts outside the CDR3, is DGGITQSPKYLFRKEGQNVTLSCEQNLNHDAMYWYRQDPGQGLRLIYYSQIVNDFQKGDIAEGYSVSREKKESFPLTVTSAQKNPTAFYLCASRAGTNSRYEQYFGPGTRLTVT.

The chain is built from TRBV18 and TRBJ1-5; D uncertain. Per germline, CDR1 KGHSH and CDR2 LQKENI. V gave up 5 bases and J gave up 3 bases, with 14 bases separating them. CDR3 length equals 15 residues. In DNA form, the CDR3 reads TGTGCCAGCTCAGCGTGGCAGAATGACAATCAGCCCCAGCATTTT. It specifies CASSAWQNDNQPQHF.

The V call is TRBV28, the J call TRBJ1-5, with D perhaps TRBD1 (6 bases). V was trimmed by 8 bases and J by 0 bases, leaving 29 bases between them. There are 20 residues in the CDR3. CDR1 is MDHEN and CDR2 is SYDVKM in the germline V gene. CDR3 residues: CASQSHIPGAITYSNQPQHF. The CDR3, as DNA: TGTGCCAGCCAATCTCATATCCCAGGGGCGATAACTTATAGCAATCAGCCCCAGCATTTT.

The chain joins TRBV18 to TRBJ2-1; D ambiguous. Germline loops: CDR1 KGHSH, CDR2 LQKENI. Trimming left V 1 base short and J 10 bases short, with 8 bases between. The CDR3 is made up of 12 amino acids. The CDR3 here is CASSPQNTEQFF. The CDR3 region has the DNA TGTGCCAGCTCACCACAAAACACAGAGCAGTTCTTC.

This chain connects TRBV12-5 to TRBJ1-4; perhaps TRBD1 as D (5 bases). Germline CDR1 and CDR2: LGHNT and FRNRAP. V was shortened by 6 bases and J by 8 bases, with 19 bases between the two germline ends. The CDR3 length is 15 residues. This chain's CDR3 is CASGPRSRDGEKLFF. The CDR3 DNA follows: TGTGCTAGTGGCCCGCGTTCCCGGGACGGAGAAAAACTGTTTTTT. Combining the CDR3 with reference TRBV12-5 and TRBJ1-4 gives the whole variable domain DARVTQTPRHKVTEMGQEVTMRCQPILGHNTVFWYRQTMMQGLELLAYFRNRAPLDDSGMPKDRFSAEMPDATLATLKIQPSEPRDSAVYFCASGPRSRDGEKLFFGSGTQLSVL.

The CDR3 sequence is CASSVGQGYEQYF. CDR3 nucleotide sequence: TGTGCCAGCAGTGTTGGTCAGGGCTACGAGCAGTACTTC. The chain uses TRBV2 and TRBJ2-7, with D maybe TRBD1 (5 bases). This CDR3 comprises 13 residues. In germline, CDR1 is SNHLY, CDR2 FYNNEI. V was trimmed by 4 bases and J by 3 bases, leaving 10 bases between them.

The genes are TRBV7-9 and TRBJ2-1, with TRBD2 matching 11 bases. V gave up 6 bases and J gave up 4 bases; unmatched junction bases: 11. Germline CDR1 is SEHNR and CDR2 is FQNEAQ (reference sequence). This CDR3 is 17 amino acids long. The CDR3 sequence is CASRDIDSGRAYNEQFF. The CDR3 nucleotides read TGTGCCAGCAGAGACATTGATAGCGGGAGGGCATACAATGAGCAGTTCTTC. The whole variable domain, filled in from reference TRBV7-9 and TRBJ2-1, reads DTGVSQNPRHKITKRGQNVTFRCDPISEHNRLYWYRQTLGQGPEFLTYFQNEAQLEKSRLLSDRFSAERPKGSFSTLEIQRTEQGDSAMYLCASRDIDSGRAYNEQFFGPGTRLTVL.

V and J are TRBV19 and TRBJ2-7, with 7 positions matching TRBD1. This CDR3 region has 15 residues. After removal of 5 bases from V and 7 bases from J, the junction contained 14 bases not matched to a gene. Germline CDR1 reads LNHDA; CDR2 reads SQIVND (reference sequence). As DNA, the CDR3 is TGTGCCAGTAGTTCCCCTGGGCCAGGGGGACAAGAGCAGTACTTC. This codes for CASSSPGPGGQEQYF.

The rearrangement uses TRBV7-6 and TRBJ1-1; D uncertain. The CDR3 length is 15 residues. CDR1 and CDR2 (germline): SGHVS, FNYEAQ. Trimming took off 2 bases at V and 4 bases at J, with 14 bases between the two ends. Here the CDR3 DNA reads TGTGCCAGCAGCTTACAGCCCTCATCGAGCACTGAAGCTTTCTTT. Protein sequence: CASSLQPSSSTEAFF.

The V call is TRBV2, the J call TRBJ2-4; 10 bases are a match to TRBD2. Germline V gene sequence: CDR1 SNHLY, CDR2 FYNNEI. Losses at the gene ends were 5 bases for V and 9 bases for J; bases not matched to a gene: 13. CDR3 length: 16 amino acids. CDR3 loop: CASSPFRSGTSAIQYF. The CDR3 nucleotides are TGTGCCAGCAGTCCCTTTCGCTCCGGGACTAGCGCCATTCAGTACTTC.

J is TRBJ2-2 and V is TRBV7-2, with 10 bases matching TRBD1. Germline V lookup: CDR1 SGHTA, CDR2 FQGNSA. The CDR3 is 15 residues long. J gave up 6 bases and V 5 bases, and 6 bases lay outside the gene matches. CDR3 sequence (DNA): TGTGCCAGCAGCCCCAGGACAGGGGGAGCCGGGGAGCTGTTTTTT. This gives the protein CASSPRTGGAGELFF.